These 23 T cell receptor beta chains came from one sample sequenced in a study of blood T cell repertoires in COVID-19. Libraries were prepared by immunoSEQ multiplex PCR; TCRdb keeps only in-frame clonotypes and omits some of them. Found here are fewer than 700,000 clones, approximately 88% of them singletons; the top ten hold roughly 7.3%. The specimen was peripheral blood. These receptors all come from a woman aged 45-60 years with COVID-19, enrolled during active disease.

The chain joins TRBV7-8 to TRBJ2-1; D uncertain. V lost 3 bases and J 6 bases, leaving 9 bases between the germline ends. The CDR3 has 13 residues. Germline V lookup: CDR1 SGHVS, CDR2 FQNEAQ. The CDR3, as DNA: TGTGCCAGCAGCTTGCCGCGGATCAATGAGCAGTTCTTC. Translating gives CASSLPRINEQFF.

The rearrangement links TRBV5-6 to TRBJ1-1, with D possibly matching TRBD1 (5 bases). Per germline, CDR1 SGHDT and CDR2 YYEEEE. Trimming cost V 1 base and J 5 bases, with 9 bases left between them. CDR3 length: 13 amino acids. For the CDR3, the DNA is TGTGCCAGCAGCTTGATGCAGGGTACTGAAGCTTTCTTT. Protein: CASSLMQGTEAFF.

V and J are TRBV7-2 and TRBJ2-1; 7 bases map to TRBD2. CDR3 length: 15 residues. Germline V gives CDR1 SGHTA, CDR2 FQGNSA. The junction had 11 bases not matched to a gene; V was cut back by 2 bases and J by 10 bases. The CDR3 sequence is CASSLQGAGVWEQFF. As DNA, the CDR3 is TGTGCCAGCAGCTTACAAGGGGCGGGGGTATGGGAGCAGTTCTTC.

The V and J genes are TRBV19 and TRBJ2-6, with 7 bases identical to TRBD1. CDR1 is LNHDA and CDR2 is SQIVND in the germline V gene (reference sequence). The ends lost 5 bases at V and 2 bases at J; junction bases unmatched: 6. The CDR3 is made up of 16 amino acids. The CDR3 reads CASSLRDRTGANVLTF. Here the CDR3 DNA reads TGTGCCAGTAGTCTAAGGGACAGAACTGGGGCCAACGTCCTGACTTTC. Based on the CDR3 plus reference TRBV19 and TRBJ2-6, the full variable domain is DGGITQSPKYLFRKEGQNVTLSCEQNLNHDAMYWYRQDPGQGLRLIYYSQIVNDFQKGDIAEGYSVSREKKESFPLTVTSAQKNPTAFYLCASSLRDRTGANVLTFGAGSRLTVL.

This chain connects TRBV30 to TRBJ1-5, with a weak D call TRBD1 (5 bases). The length of the CDR3 is 16 residues. V lost 2 bases and J lost 1, with 15 bases in between. Germline V gives CDR1 GTSNPN, CDR2 SVGIG (reference sequence). The DNA of the CDR3 is TGTGCCTGGAGTTGGGGGGGATCGGTAAGCAATCAGCCCCAGCATTTT. This translates into CAWSWGGSVSNQPQHF.

This chain links TRBV5-6 with TRBJ1-2; TRBD1 matches at 7 bases. Germline loops: CDR1 SGHDT, CDR2 YYEEEE. CDR3 length equals 13 residues. V gave up 5 bases and J gave up 3 bases; unmatched junction bases: 4. The CDR3 region is CASSRGGYYGYTF. CDR3 coding DNA: TGTGCCAGCAGTCGAGGGGGCTACTATGGCTACACCTTC.

The J gene is TRBJ1-2, the V gene TRBV29-1; 9 nucleotides align to TRBD1. V gave up 4 bases and J gave up 6 bases; unmatched junction bases: 15. Germline CDR1 reads SQVTM; CDR2 reads ANQGSEA. The length of the CDR3 is 16 residues. CDR3 sequence (DNA): TGCAGCGTTGTGGGATTGACAGGGGGGTTGGGGAATGGCTACACCTTC. Its translation: CSVVGLTGGLGNGYTF.

This rearrangement joins TRBV19 to TRBJ2-3; D is undetermined. Trimming removed 5 bases at V and 4 bases at J, with 10 bases between. The CDR3 covers 13 residues. Per the germline V gene, CDR1 is LNHDA and CDR2 is SQIVND (reference sequence). In DNA, the CDR3 is TGTGCCAGTAGTGAAAATCGGGCAGATACGCAGTATTTT. Translation gives CASSENRADTQYF.

The CDR3: CASSRGDIFPYGYTF. CDR3 nucleotides: TGTGCCAGCTCACGTGGGGACATCTTCCCCTATGGCTACACCTTC. The chain carries TRBV18 and TRBJ1-2, with D tentatively TRBD1 (6 bases). V was cut by 4 bases and J by 4 bases, with 16 bases left in between. The CDR3 consists of 15 residues. Germline V gene sequence: CDR1 KGHSH, CDR2 LQKENI.

The chain joins TRBV4-1 to TRBJ1-2; TRBD1 agrees at 9 bases. The germline V gene has CDR1 MGHRA and CDR2 YSYEKL. Trimming took 4 bases from V and 1 from J; bases not matched to a gene: 10. This CDR3 region has 17 residues. CDR3 region: CASSPKSPGQGNYGYTF. The CDR3 DNA is TGCGCCAGCAGCCCCAAAAGCCCGGGACAGGGTAACTATGGCTACACCTTC.

The chain has TRBV7-9 and TRBJ1-1, with D possibly matching TRBD1 (6 bases). Germline-derived CDR1 and CDR2 are SEHNR and FQNEAQ (reference sequence). The CDR3 loop spans 12 amino acids. V lost 10 bases and J lost 10, with 19 bases in between. CDR3 amino acids: CATLRGSLLAFF. In DNA, the CDR3 is TGTGCCACCCTAAGGGGGAGCCTTCTAGCTTTCTTT.

This chain joins TRBV30 and TRBJ1-5; TRBD1 matches 7 bases. Germline V lookup: CDR1 GTSNPN, CDR2 SVGIG (reference sequence). After removal of 5 bases from V and 5 bases from J, the junction contained 6 bases not matched to a gene. This CDR3 has 13 residues. The CDR3 DNA reads as TGTGCCTGGCAAGACAGGGCGGATCAGCCCCAGCATTTT. Protein sequence: CAWQDRADQPQHF.

V gene TRBV18 combines with J gene TRBJ1-2; unclear D gene. The germline V gene has CDR1 KGHSH and CDR2 LQKENI. V was shortened by 3 bases and J by 8 bases, with 13 bases between the two germline ends. The CDR3 sequence is 13 residues long. The CDR3 region has the DNA TGTGCCAGCTCACCTTCCGGGTATGAGGGCTACACCTTC. Translation gives CASSPSGYEGYTF.

V usage is TRBV6-5 and J usage is TRBJ1-1; 10 bases are shared with TRBD1. The V segment lost 6 bases and the J segment 4 bases; nucleotides outside the gene matches: 5. This CDR3 is built from 14 residues. The germline CDR1 and CDR2 sequences are MNHEY and SVGAGI. The CDR3 DNA reads as TGTGCCAGCAGGGGCCGGGACAGGGGCACTGAAGCTTTCTTT. As protein: CASRGRDRGTEAFF.

In this sample, this clone turned up a few times. V gene TRBV7-2 combines with J gene TRBJ1-5, with TRBD1 identical over 9 bases. Germline assignment: CDR1 SGHTA and CDR2 FQGNSA. Trimming at V came to 5 bases and at J to 5 bases, leaving 16 bases not matched to a gene. There are 18 residues in the CDR3. In DNA form, the CDR3 reads TGTGCCAGCAGCCATGGACAGGGGTCCCGAACCCGCTATCAGCCCCAGCATTTT. Its protein product is CASSHGQGSRTRYQPQHF.

This chain connects TRBV11-3 to TRBJ2-5; D might be TRBD2 (6 bases). Germline V gene sequence: CDR1 SGHNT, CDR2 YENEEA. V was trimmed by 4 bases and J by 4 bases, leaving 13 bases between them. The CDR3 is 14 residues long. This chain's CDR3 is CASSSGGQGETQYF. The CDR3 DNA reads as TGTGCCAGCAGCTCCGGAGGGCAGGGAGAGACCCAGTACTTC.

CDR3 region: CASSLVRGSTSNTEAFF. The DNA of the CDR3 is TGTGCCAGCAGTTTGGTCAGGGGGTCGACCTCGAACACTGAAGCTTTCTTT. The chain has TRBV27 and TRBJ1-1; TRBD1 agrees at 7 bases. CDR1 is MNHEY, CDR2 SMNVEV, per germline (reference sequence). CDR3 length: 17 residues. The trim removed 3 bases at V and 1 base at J, leaving 11 bases unmatched.

The V call is TRBV6-5, the J call TRBJ2-5; TRBD2 might be the D (6 bases). This CDR3 is 13 amino acids long. Germline V gene lookup returns CDR1 MNHEY and CDR2 SVGAGI. V was trimmed by 11 bases and J by 5 bases, leaving 18 bases between them. Here the CDR3 DNA reads TGTGCCGGGGCTAGCGAGCGGAAGGAGACCCAGTACTTC. Translation: CAGASERKETQYF.

This clone has just a few counts. This rearrangement joins TRBV5-1 to TRBJ1-1, with TRBD1 matching 10 bases. V trimming: 7 bases; J trimming: 3 bases; junction bases outside the gene matches: 6. This CDR3 has 14 residues. Germline loops: CDR1 SGHRS, CDR2 YFSETQ. The chain's CDR3 is CASFGTGADTEAFF. The CDR3 DNA reads TGCGCCAGCTTTGGGACAGGGGCGGACACTGAAGCTTTCTTT.

The rearrangement joins TRBV18 to TRBJ2-5, with 7 nucleotides matching TRBD1. Germline values: CDR1 KGHSH, CDR2 LQKENI. The V gene end was trimmed by 1 base and the J gene end by 5 bases; junction bases not matched to a gene: 10. The CDR3 is 16 residues long. CDR3 amino acids: CASSPRTGEQSETQYF. In nucleotides, the CDR3 is TGTGCCAGCTCACCACGCACAGGGGAACAGAGCGAGACCCAGTACTTC.

The genes are TRBV7-9 and TRBJ1-1; the D is unclear. Germline CDR1 reads SEHNR; CDR2 reads FQNEAQ (reference sequence). CDR3 length: 14 residues. V lost 1 base and J 10 bases, leaving 16 bases between the germline ends. For the CDR3, the DNA is TGTGCCAGCAGCTTAGTAGATGGCAGGTTAGGAGCTTTCTTT. This encodes CASSLVDGRLGAFF.

The rearrangement links TRBV28 to TRBJ2-7; 9 positions agree with TRBD1. The length of the CDR3 is 11 residues. J gave up 6 bases and V 9 bases, and 3 bases lay outside the gene matches. CDR1 is MDHEN and CDR2 is SYDVKM in the germline V gene. Written as DNA, the CDR3 is TGTGCCAGTGCGACAGGGGGCGAGCAGTACTTC. Translating it yields CASATGGEQYF. Using reference TRBV28 and TRBJ2-7 for the parts outside the CDR3, the full variable domain is DVKVTQSSRYLVKRTGEKVFLECVQDMDHENMFWYRQDPGLGLRLIYFSYDVKMKEKGDIPEGYSVSREKKERFSLILESASTNQTSMYLCASATGGEQYFGPGTRLTVT.

This clone was detected only once. V is TRBV2 and J is TRBJ1-4; TRBD1 matches at 9 bases. Germline V gives CDR1 SNHLY, CDR2 FYNNEI. This CDR3 comprises 13 residues. J gave up 8 bases and V 5 bases, and 3 bases lay outside the gene matches. CDR3 protein: CASSTGGREKLFF. For the CDR3, the DNA is TGTGCCAGCAGTACAGGGGGCCGAGAAAAACTGTTTTTT.